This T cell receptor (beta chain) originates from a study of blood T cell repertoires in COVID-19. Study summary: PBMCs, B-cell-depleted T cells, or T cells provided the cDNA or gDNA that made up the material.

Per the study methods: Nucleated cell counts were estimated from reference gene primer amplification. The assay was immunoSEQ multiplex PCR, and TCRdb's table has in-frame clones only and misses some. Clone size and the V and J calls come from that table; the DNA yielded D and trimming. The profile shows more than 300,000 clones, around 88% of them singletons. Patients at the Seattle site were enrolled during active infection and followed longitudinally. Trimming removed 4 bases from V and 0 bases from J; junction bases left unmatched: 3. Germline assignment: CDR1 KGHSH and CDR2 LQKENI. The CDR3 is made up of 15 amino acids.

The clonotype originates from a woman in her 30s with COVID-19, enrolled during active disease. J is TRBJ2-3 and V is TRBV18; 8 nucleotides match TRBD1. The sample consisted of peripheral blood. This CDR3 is CASSLQGASTDTQYF. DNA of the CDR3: TGTGCCAGCTCACTCCAGGGGGCTAGCACAGATACGCAGTATTTT.